The 12 T cell receptor beta chains reported below all come from one sample, sequenced in a study of regulatory T cells in long-lasting Graves disease. iRepertoire HTBI primers and Arm-PCR of CDR3 regions built TCR beta libraries. TCRdb recomputed calls from the multiplex PCR reads with MiXCR, one row per CDR3 protein. This sample has some 300,000 distinct CDR3 sequences, with 22% found just once. Time point defined: persistent/refractory GD, antithyroid drugs over 5 years with positive TRAb. RNA extracted from PBMCs served as the sequencing template. Sequenced material: peripheral blood mononuclear cells (PBMCs), taken when the disease was refractory, from a patient treated with antithyroid drugs. The source of these receptors is a female donor with Graves disease.

On this clonotype itself: A much larger clone differs by one base, so this may be a read error. This rearrangement joins TRBV12-3 or TRBV12-4 to TRBJ1-1, with no clear D. CDR3 length: 11 residues. V gave up 10 bases and J gave up 3 bases, with 9 bases separating them. The DNA of the CDR3 is TGTGCCAACACCTCATACACTGAAGCTTTCTTT. It encodes CANTSYTEAFF.

CDR3 loop: CSVSLRDDDGYTF. The CDR3, as DNA: TGCAGCGTTAGTTTGCGGGACGACGATGGCTACACCTTC. The J gene is TRBJ1-2, the V gene TRBV29-1, with D possibly matching TRBD1 (5 bases). In germline, CDR1 is SQVTM, CDR2 ANQGSEA. Trimming took 5 bases from V and 6 from J, leaving 16 bases between them. The CDR3 sequence is 13 residues long.

This clonotype was seen at least ten times. The V and J genes are TRBV6-1 and TRBJ2-2; 9 nucleotides line up with TRBD2. This CDR3 is built from 16 residues. Per germline, CDR1 MNHNS and CDR2 SASEGT. The junction had 9 bases not matched to a gene; V was cut back by 6 bases and J by 4 bases. The chain's CDR3 is CASSSFLAGRTGELFF. In DNA form, the CDR3 reads TGTGCCAGCAGCAGTTTCCTAGCGGGACGCACCGGGGAGCTGTTTTTT.

The chain couples TRBV28 to TRBJ2-2, with TRBD1 identical over 9 bases. This CDR3 region has 15 residues. V gave up 8 bases and J gave up 3 bases; unmatched junction bases: 7. CDR1 is MDHEN, CDR2 SYDVKM, per germline. Here the CDR3 DNA reads TGTGCCAGCTTGTCGGGACAGGGCCACACCGGGGAGCTGTTTTTT. As protein: CASLSGQGHTGELFF. The whole variable domain, filled in from reference TRBV28 and TRBJ2-2, reads DVKVTQSSRYLVKRTGEKVFLECVQDMDHENMFWYRQDPGLGLRLIYFSYDVKMKEKGDIPEGYSVSREKKERFSLILESASTNQTSMYLCASLSGQGHTGELFFGEGSRLTVL.

J is TRBJ2-7 and V is TRBV20-1; D may be TRBD2 (5 bases). V was cut by 1 base and J by 3 bases, with 13 bases left in between. Germline values: CDR1 DFQATT, CDR2 SNEGSKA (reference sequence). This CDR3 has 14 residues. CDR3 sequence: CSARGLHGDYEQYF. Written as DNA, the CDR3 is TGCAGTGCTAGAGGATTGCACGGGGACTACGAGCAGTACTTC.

The V gene is TRBV19, the J gene TRBJ1-2; D is perhaps TRBD1 (6 bases). The CDR3 is made up of 12 amino acids. Germline CDR1 and CDR2: LNHDA and SQIVND (reference sequence). With 3 bases removed from V and 8 bases from J, the gap between germline ends came to 10 bases. The CDR3 region is CASSIQGIGYTF. The CDR3 nucleotides are TGTGCCAGTAGTATCCAGGGGATCGGCTACACCTTC. The full variable domain, rest sourced from reference TRBV19 and TRBJ1-2, is DGGITQSPKYLFRKEGQNVTLSCEQNLNHDAMYWYRQDPGQGLRLIYYSQIVNDFQKGDIAEGYSVSREKKESFPLTVTSAQKNPTAFYLCASSIQGIGYTFGSGTRLTVV.

The rearrangement joins TRBV29-1 to TRBJ1-1, with D possibly matching TRBD1 (6 bases). Per germline, CDR1 SQVTM and CDR2 ANQGSEA. This CDR3 comprises 14 residues. V lost 7 bases and J 0 bases, leaving 15 bases between the germline ends. CDR3 nucleotides: TGCAGCGGTAAGGACAGAAACATGAACACTGAAGCTTTCTTT. It translates to CSGKDRNMNTEAFF.

This clonotype was picked up many times. This CDR3 reads CATSVTGASGNTIYF. The CDR3 DNA reads as TGTGCCACCAGCGTTACGGGGGCCTCTGGAAACACCATATATTTT. The chain joins TRBV15 to TRBJ1-3; D might be TRBD1 (6 bases). Germline-derived CDR1 and CDR2 are LNHNV and YYDKDF (reference sequence). Trimming removed 5 bases from V and 0 bases from J, with 11 bases in between. The CDR3 length is 15 residues.

This clonotype was observed at least ten times. The chain is built from TRBV6-1 and TRBJ2-7; D is possibly TRBD1 (5 bases). Trimming pared 7 bases from V and 2 bases from J, leaving 15 bases between. Germline loops: CDR1 MNHNS, CDR2 SASEGT. CDR3 length: 14 amino acids. CDR3 in amino acids: CASMARPGPYEQYF. CDR3 in DNA: TGTGCCAGCATGGCCCGGCCAGGGCCCTACGAGCAGTACTTC.

The rearrangement joins TRBV7-8 to TRBJ2-5; maybe TRBD2 (5 bases). Trimming cost V 3 bases and J 5 bases, with 16 bases left between them. Germline CDR1 SGHVS, CDR2 FQNEAQ. This CDR3 has 15 residues. The CDR3 coding sequence is TGTGCCAGCAGCTTTAACAGCGGTCGAGGGGAGACCCAGTACTTC. This sequence encodes CASSFNSGRGETQYF.

Turning to this clonotype: Just one base apart from a much larger clone, this may be a read error. This chain links TRBV28 with TRBJ2-7; maybe TRBD1 (5 bases). The length of the CDR3 is 13 residues. Germline assignment: CDR1 MDHEN and CDR2 SYDVKM. The CDR3 DNA reads as TGTGCCGGCAGTGACTCCCAGGGATACGAGCAGTACTTC. Its protein product is CAGSDSQGYEQYF.

The V gene is TRBV6-2 or TRBV6-3, the J gene TRBJ2-7; D might be TRBD1 or TRBD2, each matching 5 bases. The V gene lost 3 bases and the J gene lost 2 bases, with 17 bases spanning the gap. The CDR3 consists of 16 residues. The V gene's germline CDR1 is MNHEY and CDR2 SVGEGT. The DNA for the CDR3 is TGTGCCAGCAGTTATCCCCCGGGACGAAGGACCTACGAGCAGTACTTC. Translating gives CASSYPPGRRTYEQYF.